The clone carrying this T cell receptor beta chain was observed once. This CDR3 is 14 amino acids long. The germline V gene has CDR1 SNHLY and CDR2 FYNNEI. The J segment lost 2 bases and the V segment lost 7 bases, leaving 5 bases of the junction unmatched. This PCR relied on a set of 60 Vbeta primers and 13 Jbeta primers. Clones were read by immunoSEQ multiplex PCR, and TCRdb kept only the in-frame ones, dropping some. The repertoire has about 150,000 clones, roughly 62% of them found once; the top ten carry around 1.9%. Samples came from healthy bone marrow donors. Donors were nominally healthy when sampled, though unrecorded immune exposures were likely. The data derive from a study of cytomegalovirus exposure and HLA in healthy donors.

This TCR derives from a male donor in good health and CMV-seronegative. The gene calls are TRBV2 and TRBJ2-3; 8 positions agree with TRBD2. The sequenced sample consisted of PBMCs. CDR3 sequence: CASTVAGHTDTQYF. The CDR3 DNA is TGTGCCAGCACGGTAGCGGGACACACAGATACGCAGTATTTT. Based on the CDR3 plus reference TRBV2 and TRBJ2-3, the full variable domain is EPEVTQTPSHQVTQMGQEVILRCVPISNHLYFYWYRQILGQKVEFLVSFYNNEISEKSEIFDDQFSVERPDGSNFTLKIRSTKLEDSAMYFCASTVAGHTDTQYFGPGTRLTVL.